This entry concerns a single T cell receptor beta chain. This specimen belongs to a study of T cells after yellow fever vaccination. TCRdb analysed the 5' RACE reads with MiXCR anew, one entry per CDR3 protein. The sample includes hundreds of thousands of distinct CDR3 sequences, approximately 12% of them seen just once. Here the sequenced sample was PBMCs, taken on the day of the yellow fever booster vaccination. The origin of this receptor is a man aged 30 to 45 who received the YFV17D yellow fever vaccine.

Written as DNA, the CDR3 is TGTGCCAGCAGCCTTGGGACTAGCGCGTCCTACGAGCAGTACTTC. It codes for CASSLGTSASYEQYF. V usage is TRBV27 and J usage is TRBJ2-7; 10 nucleotides match TRBD2. Trimming cost V 6 bases and J 1 base; bases outside gene matches: 6. Germline V CDR1 and CDR2: MNHEY, SMNVEV (reference sequence). There are 15 residues in the CDR3.